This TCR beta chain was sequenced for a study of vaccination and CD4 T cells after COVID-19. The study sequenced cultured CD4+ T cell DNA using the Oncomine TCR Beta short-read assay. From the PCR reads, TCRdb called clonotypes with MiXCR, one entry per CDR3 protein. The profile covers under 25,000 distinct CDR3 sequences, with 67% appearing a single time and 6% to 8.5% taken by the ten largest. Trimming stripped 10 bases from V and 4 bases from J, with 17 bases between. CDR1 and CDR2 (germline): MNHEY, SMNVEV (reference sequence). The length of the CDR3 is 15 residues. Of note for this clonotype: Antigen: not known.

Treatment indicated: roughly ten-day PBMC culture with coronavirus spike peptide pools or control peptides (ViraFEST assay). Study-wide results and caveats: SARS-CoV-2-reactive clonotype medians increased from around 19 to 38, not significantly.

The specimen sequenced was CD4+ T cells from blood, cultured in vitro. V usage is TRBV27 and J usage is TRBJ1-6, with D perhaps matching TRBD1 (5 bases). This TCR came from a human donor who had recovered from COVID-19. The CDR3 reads CATQPRTQYNSPLHF. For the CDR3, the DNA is TGTGCCACCCAACCTCGGACACAGTATAATTCACCCCTCCACTTT.